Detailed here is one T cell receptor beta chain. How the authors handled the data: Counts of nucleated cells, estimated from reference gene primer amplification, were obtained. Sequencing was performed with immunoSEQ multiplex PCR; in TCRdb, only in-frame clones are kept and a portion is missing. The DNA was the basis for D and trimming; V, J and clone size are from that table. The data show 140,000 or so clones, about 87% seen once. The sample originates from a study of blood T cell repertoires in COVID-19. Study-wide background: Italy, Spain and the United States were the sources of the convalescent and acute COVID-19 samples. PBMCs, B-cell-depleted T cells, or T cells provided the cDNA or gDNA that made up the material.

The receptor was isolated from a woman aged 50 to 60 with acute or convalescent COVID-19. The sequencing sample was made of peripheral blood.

The CDR3 loop reads CASSRTSGRAEDTQYF. The CDR3 nucleotides are TGCGCCAGCAGCCGTACTAGCGGGAGGGCCGAAGATACGCAGTATTTT. The rearrangement links TRBV5-1 to TRBJ2-3; 13 nucleotides line up with TRBD2. With 4 bases clipped from V and 5 bases from J, the junction kept 7 bases outside the gene matches. This CDR3 has 16 residues. Germline V gene data show CDR1 as SGHRS and CDR2 as YFSETQ.